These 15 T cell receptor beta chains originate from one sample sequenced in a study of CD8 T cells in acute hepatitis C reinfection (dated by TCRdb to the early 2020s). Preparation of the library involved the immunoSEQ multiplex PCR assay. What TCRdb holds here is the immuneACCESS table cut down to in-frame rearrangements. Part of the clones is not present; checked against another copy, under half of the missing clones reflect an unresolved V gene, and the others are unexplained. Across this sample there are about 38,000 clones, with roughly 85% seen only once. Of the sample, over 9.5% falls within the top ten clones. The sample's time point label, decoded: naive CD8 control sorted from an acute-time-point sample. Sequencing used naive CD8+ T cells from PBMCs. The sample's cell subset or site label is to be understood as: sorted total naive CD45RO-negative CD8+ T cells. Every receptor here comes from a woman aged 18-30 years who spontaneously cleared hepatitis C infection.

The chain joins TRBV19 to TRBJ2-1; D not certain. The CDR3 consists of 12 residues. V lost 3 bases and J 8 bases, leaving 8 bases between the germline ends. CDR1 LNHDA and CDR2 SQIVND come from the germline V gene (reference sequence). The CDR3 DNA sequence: TGTGCCAGTAGTATCTCAAACCATGAGCAGTTCTTC. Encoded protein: CASSISNHEQFF.

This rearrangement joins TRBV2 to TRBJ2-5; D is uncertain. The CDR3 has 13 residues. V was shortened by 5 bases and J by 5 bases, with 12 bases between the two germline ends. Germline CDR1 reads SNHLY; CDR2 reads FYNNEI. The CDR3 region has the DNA TGTGCCAGCAGTCCCTTGAGAGTCGAGACCCAGTACTTC. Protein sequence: CASSPLRVETQYF.

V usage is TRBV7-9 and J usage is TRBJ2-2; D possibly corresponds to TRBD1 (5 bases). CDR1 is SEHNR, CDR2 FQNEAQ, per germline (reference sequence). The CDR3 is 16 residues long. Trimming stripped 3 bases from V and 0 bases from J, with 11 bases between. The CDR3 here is CASSFGAATNTGELFF. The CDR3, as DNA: TGTGCCAGCAGCTTTGGGGCGGCCACGAACACCGGGGAGCTGTTTTTT.

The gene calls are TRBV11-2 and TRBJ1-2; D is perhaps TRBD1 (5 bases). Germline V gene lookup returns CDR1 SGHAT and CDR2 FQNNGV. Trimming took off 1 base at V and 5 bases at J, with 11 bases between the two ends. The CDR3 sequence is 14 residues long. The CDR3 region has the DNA TGTGCCAGCAGCTTAGTTGGACATCCTTATGGCTACACCTTC. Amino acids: CASSLVGHPYGYTF.

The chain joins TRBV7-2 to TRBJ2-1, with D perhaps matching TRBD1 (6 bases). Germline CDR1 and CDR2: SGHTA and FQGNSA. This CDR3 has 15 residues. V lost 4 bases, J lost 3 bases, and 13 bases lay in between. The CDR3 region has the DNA TGTGCCAGCAGCTCTCGAGACAGGTACTACAATGAGCAGTTCTTC. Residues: CASSSRDRYYNEQFF.

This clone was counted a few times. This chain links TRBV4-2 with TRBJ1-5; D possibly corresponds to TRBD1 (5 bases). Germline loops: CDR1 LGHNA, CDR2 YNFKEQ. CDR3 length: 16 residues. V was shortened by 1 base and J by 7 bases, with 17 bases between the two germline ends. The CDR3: CASSQGFEGLEQPQHF. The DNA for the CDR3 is TGTGCCAGCAGCCAAGGCTTTGAGGGGCTGGAGCAGCCCCAGCATTTT.

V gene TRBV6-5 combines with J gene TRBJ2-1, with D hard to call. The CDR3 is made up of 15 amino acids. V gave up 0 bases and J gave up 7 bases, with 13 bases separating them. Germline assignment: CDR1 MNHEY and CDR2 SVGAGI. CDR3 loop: CASSYSSQVGNEQFF. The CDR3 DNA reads TGTGCCAGCAGTTACTCGAGTCAGGTTGGGAATGAGCAGTTCTTC.

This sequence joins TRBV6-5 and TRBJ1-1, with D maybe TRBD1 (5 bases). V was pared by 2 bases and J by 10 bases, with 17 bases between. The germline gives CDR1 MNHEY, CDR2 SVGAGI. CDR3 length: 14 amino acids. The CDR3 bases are TGTGCCAGCAGTTACGGGGCCCACAAGGGGTCAGCTTTCTTT. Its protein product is CASSYGAHKGSAFF.

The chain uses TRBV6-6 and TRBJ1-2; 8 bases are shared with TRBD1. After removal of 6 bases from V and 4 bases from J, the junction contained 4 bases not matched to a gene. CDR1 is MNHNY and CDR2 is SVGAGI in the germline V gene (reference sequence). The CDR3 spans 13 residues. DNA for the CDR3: TGTGCCAGCAGCCCAGGGGGCCTCTATGGCTACACCTTC. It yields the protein CASSPGGLYGYTF.

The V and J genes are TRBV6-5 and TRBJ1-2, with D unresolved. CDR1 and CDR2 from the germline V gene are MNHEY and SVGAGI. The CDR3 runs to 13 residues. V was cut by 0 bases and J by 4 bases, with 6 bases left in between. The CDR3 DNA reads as TGTGCCAGCAGTTACTCGGGGTCCTATGGCTACACCTTC. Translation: CASSYSGSYGYTF.

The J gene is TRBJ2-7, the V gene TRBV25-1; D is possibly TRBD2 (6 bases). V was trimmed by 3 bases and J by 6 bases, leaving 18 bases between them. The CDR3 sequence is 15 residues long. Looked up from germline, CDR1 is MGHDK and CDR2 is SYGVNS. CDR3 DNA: TGTGCCAGCAGTGAGGGAGGTGGGAGGAATACCGAGCAGTACTTC. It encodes CASSEGGGRNTEQYF.

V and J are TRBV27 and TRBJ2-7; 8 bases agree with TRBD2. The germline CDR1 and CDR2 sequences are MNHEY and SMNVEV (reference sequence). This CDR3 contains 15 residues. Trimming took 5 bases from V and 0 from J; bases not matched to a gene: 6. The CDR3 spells CASSQEAGDSYEQYF. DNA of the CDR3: TGTGCCAGCAGTCAAGAAGCGGGGGACTCCTACGAGCAGTACTTC.

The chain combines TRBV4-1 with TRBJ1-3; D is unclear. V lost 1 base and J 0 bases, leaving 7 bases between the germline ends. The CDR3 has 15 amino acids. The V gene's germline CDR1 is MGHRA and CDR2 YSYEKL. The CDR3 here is CASSQVRDSGNTIYF. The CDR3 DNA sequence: TGCGCCAGCAGCCAAGTTCGGGACTCTGGAAACACCATATATTTT.

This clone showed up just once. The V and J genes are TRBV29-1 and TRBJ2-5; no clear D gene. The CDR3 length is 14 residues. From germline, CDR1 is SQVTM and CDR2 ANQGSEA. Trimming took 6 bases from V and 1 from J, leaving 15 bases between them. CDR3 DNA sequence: TGCAGCGTGCTGACTTCGACAAGCCAAGAGACCCAGTACTTC. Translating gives CSVLTSTSQETQYF.

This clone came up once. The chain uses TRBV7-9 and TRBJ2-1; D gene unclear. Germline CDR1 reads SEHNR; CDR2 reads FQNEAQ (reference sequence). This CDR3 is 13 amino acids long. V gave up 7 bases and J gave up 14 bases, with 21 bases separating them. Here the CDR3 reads CASNLGGEELEFF. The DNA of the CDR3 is TGTGCCAGCAACCTGGGTGGTGAAGAGCTGGAGTTCTTC.